The 25 T cell receptor beta chains reported below all come from one sample, sequenced in a study of shared clonotypes between healthy human individuals. TCRdb keeps only in-frame clones here, not all; method: immunoSEQ multiplex PCR. The repertoire holds under 600,000 clones, with 95% to 98% as singletons. Naive-designated CD8 cells lacked CD45RO, were positively enriched for CCR7, and omitted terminally differentiated effector memory CD45RA+ cells. The sample was naive CD8+ T cells sorted from blood. These receptors all stem from a man aged 25 to 40 in good health.

The chain employs TRBV27 and TRBJ2-3; D perhaps matches TRBD2 (6 bases). From germline, CDR1 is MNHEY and CDR2 SMNVEV (reference sequence). The CDR3 spans 15 residues. Between the trimmed V and J ends, which lost 7 bases and 5 bases, there was a span of 19 bases. For the CDR3, the DNA is TGTGCCAGCAAAGAGGGTGTGGTAGCGGTAGATACGCAGTATTTT. Protein product: CASKEGVVAVDTQYF.

The J gene is TRBJ2-7, the V gene TRBV5-1; D not resolved. V was cut by 3 bases and J by 1 base, with 8 bases left in between. This CDR3 region has 13 residues. Germline CDR1 and CDR2: SGHRS and YFSETQ. CDR3 sequence (DNA): TGCGCCAGCAGCTGGAGCACATCCTACGAGCAGTACTTC. It is translated as CASSWSTSYEQYF.

The genes are TRBV14 and TRBJ2-5, with 9 positions matching TRBD2. Unmatched junction bases numbered 4, after V lost 2 bases and J lost 0 bases. CDR3 length equals 16 residues. Germline CDR1 reads SGHDN; CDR2 reads FVKESK. Written as DNA, the CDR3 is TGTGCCAGCAGCCAACTAGCGGGACCTTACCAAGAGACCCAGTACTTC. The encoded protein is CASSQLAGPYQETQYF.

CDR3 amino acids: CASSLTGSHEQYF. The CDR3 DNA is TGTGCCAGCAGTTTGACAGGGTCCCACGAGCAGTACTTC. This chain links TRBV27 with TRBJ2-7; 7 bases fit TRBD1. The CDR3 is 13 residues long. Per germline, CDR1 MNHEY and CDR2 SMNVEV (reference sequence). The V and J ends lost 3 bases and 5 bases, in that order; junction bases with no gene match: 4.

The chain links TRBV14 to TRBJ2-1, with a possible D match to TRBD2 (6 bases). The CDR3 covers 14 residues. Trimming pared 2 bases from V and 2 bases from J, leaving 7 bases between. Germline CDR1 SGHDN, CDR2 FVKESK. CDR3 in amino acids: CASSQLAAYNEQFF. Here the CDR3 DNA reads TGTGCCAGCAGCCAATTAGCGGCCTACAATGAGCAGTTCTTC.

This sequence joins TRBV9 and TRBJ2-5; D might be TRBD1 (5 bases). CDR1 and CDR2 from the germline V gene are SGDLS and YYNGEE. Trimming took off 3 bases at V and 1 base at J, with 16 bases between the two ends. The CDR3 totals 16 residues. The CDR3 coding sequence is TGTGCCAGCAGCGGACCTTCTCAGGGTCCCCAAGAGACCCAGTACTTC. Its protein product is CASSGPSQGPQETQYF.

This clone was found once. This chain uses TRBV11-2 with TRBJ2-7; TRBD2 aligns across 14 bases. CDR1 is SGHAT, CDR2 FQNNGV, per germline. The CDR3 contains 16 residues. The V segment lost 5 bases and the J segment 3 bases; nucleotides outside the gene matches: 6. The CDR3 coding sequence is TGTGCCAGCAGCCCCGGGACTAGCGGGAGCCTCTACGAGCAGTACTTC. Its translation: CASSPGTSGSLYEQYF. Drawing the rest from reference TRBV11-2 and TRBJ2-7, the complete variable domain is EAGVAQSPRYKIIEKRQSVAFWCNPISGHATLYWYQQILGQGPKLLIQFQNNGVVDDSQLPKDRFSAERLKGVDSTLKIQPAKLEDSAVYLCASSPGTSGSLYEQYFGPGTRLTVT.

This chain joins TRBV11-2 and TRBJ2-7; D may correspond to TRBD1 or TRBD2 (5 bases each). Looked up from germline, CDR1 is SGHAT and CDR2 is FQNNGV. This CDR3 has 14 amino acids. Between the trimmed V and J ends, which lost 4 bases and 0 bases, there was a span of 10 bases. CDR3 loop: CASSSKGSSYEQYF. The CDR3 DNA reads as TGTGCCAGCAGCTCCAAGGGGAGCTCCTACGAGCAGTACTTC.

The V and J genes are TRBV30 and TRBJ1-5; TRBD1 aligns across 7 bases. Germline V gene data show CDR1 as GTSNPN and CDR2 as SVGIG (reference sequence). With V trimmed by 2 bases and J by 6 bases, 1 base remained unmatched. The CDR3 has 12 amino acids. DNA of the CDR3: TGTGCCTGGAGTTACAGGGGTCAGCCCCAGCATTTT. Translating gives CAWSYRGQPQHF.

The chain links TRBV6-5 to TRBJ1-2; D is possibly TRBD1 (5 bases). The V end lost 2 bases, the J end lost 5 bases, and 9 bases lay between the germline ends. This CDR3 has 13 residues. CDR1 and CDR2 from the germline V gene are MNHEY and SVGAGI. CDR3 sequence (DNA): TGTGCCAGCAGTTACGACAGCTTATATGGCTACACCTTC. It translates to CASSYDSLYGYTF.

The chain joins TRBV6-1 to TRBJ1-2, with a possible D match to TRBD1 (5 bases). Germline values: CDR1 MNHNS, CDR2 SASEGT. Trimming pared 2 bases from V and 2 bases from J, leaving 9 bases between. This CDR3 region has 14 residues. The CDR3 sequence: CASSESGGNYGYTF. In DNA, the CDR3 is TGTGCCAGCAGTGAATCGGGGGGGAACTATGGCTACACCTTC.

This chain joins TRBV5-1 and TRBJ2-5; 7 bases map to TRBD2. Germline V gene data show CDR1 as SGHRS and CDR2 as YFSETQ. After removal of 0 bases from V and 5 bases from J, the junction contained 7 bases not matched to a gene. The length of the CDR3 is 15 residues. The CDR3 region has the DNA TGCGCCAGCAGCTTGGGTCTAGCGGCGTTGGAGACCCAGTACTTC. Translated, it gives CASSLGLAALETQYF. The variable domain in full, completed from reference TRBV5-1 and TRBJ2-5, reads KAGVTQTPRYLIKTRGQQVTLSCSPISGHRSVSWYQQTPGQGLQFLFEYFSETQRNKGNFPGRFSGRQFSNSRSEMNVSTLELGDSALYLCASSLGLAALETQYFGPGTRLLVL.

This clone was seen only once. V and J are TRBV27 and TRBJ2-3; 7 bases match TRBD2. CDR1 is MNHEY, CDR2 SMNVEV, per germline (reference sequence). CDR3 length: 15 amino acids. After removal of 5 bases from V and 0 bases from J, the junction contained 5 bases not matched to a gene. CDR3 sequence: CASSQLLASTDTQYF. DNA of the CDR3: TGTGCCAGCAGTCAATTACTAGCGAGCACAGATACGCAGTATTTT.

This clone showed up just once. V is TRBV7-9 and J is TRBJ2-1; tentative D call: TRBD2 (5 bases). Germline loops: CDR1 SEHNR, CDR2 FQNEAQ (reference sequence). The V and J ends lost 8 bases and 5 bases respectively, with 10 bases between them. This CDR3 is built from 12 residues. CDR3 residues: CASSHGDNEQFF. The CDR3 region has the DNA TGTGCCAGCTCCCACGGGGACAATGAGCAGTTCTTC.

V is TRBV5-6 and J is TRBJ1-5; D possibly corresponds to TRBD1 (5 bases). The V gene's germline CDR1 is SGHDT and CDR2 YYEEEE. CDR3 length equals 15 residues. The V end was cut by 1 base, the J end by 7 bases, with 15 bases between. CDR3 in DNA: TGTGCCAGCAGCTTGTGGGGCATCGGAGGACAGCCCCAGCATTTT. It translates to CASSLWGIGGQPQHF.

V and J are TRBV5-8 and TRBJ1-2; perhaps TRBD1 as D (5 bases). V was trimmed by 2 bases and J by 6 bases, leaving 17 bases between them. The CDR3 consists of 15 residues. Germline V gene sequence: CDR1 SGHTS, CDR2 YDEGEE. CDR3 DNA sequence: TGTGCCAGCAGCTTTTACATGACAGATCGGAATGGCTACACCTTC. Translating it yields CASSFYMTDRNGYTF.

In DNA form, the CDR3 reads TGTGCCAGCAGTGAATTTTCGTACGACCCAGGTCTGGTGGAGGGGAACACCGGGGAGCTGTTTTTT. It encodes CASSEFSYDPGLVEGNTGELFF. The chain combines TRBV6-1 with TRBJ2-2, with D maybe TRBD2 (6 bases). This CDR3 is 22 amino acids long. CDR1 and CDR2 from the germline V gene are MNHNS and SASEGT. V lost 2 bases and J 1 base, leaving 29 bases between the germline ends.

The J gene is TRBJ2-5, the V gene TRBV7-9; unclear D gene. This CDR3 has 14 amino acids. The V gene's germline CDR1 is SEHNR and CDR2 FQNEAQ (reference sequence). With 5 bases removed from V and 1 base from J, the gap between germline ends came to 11 bases. CDR3 in DNA: TGTGCCAGCAGCCACTACGGATTCCAAGAGACCCAGTACTTC. This gives the protein CASSHYGFQETQYF.

The chain uses TRBV27 and TRBJ1-4; D gene ambiguous. This CDR3 is 15 amino acids long. Germline V gene data show CDR1 as MNHEY and CDR2 as SMNVEV (reference sequence). V lost 6 bases to trimming and J lost 6 bases, with 17 bases between them. The CDR3 reads CASRQMGRSDEKLFF. The DNA for the CDR3 is TGTGCCAGCAGGCAAATGGGGAGGAGTGATGAAAAACTGTTTTTT.

The chain is built from TRBV11-2 and TRBJ2-3; D unresolved. The V gene lost 1 base and the J gene lost 7 bases, with 6 bases spanning the gap. Germline CDR1 and CDR2: SGHAT and FQNNGV. There are 12 residues in the CDR3. This CDR3 reads CASSLAEYTQYF. The DNA of the CDR3 is TGTGCCAGCAGCTTAGCTGAATATACGCAGTATTTT.

The genes are TRBV7-8 and TRBJ2-7; D may correspond to TRBD1 or TRBD2 (6 bases each). The CDR3 totals 15 residues. V was pared by 3 bases and J by 2 bases, with 14 bases between. Germline CDR1 SGHVS, CDR2 FQNEAQ. The CDR3 loop is CASSFARGGTYEQYF. CDR3 DNA: TGTGCCAGCAGCTTTGCTAGAGGGGGGACCTACGAGCAGTACTTC.

This rearrangement joins TRBV19 to TRBJ1-5; D perhaps matches TRBD1 (5 bases). The V end lost 0 bases, the J end lost 5 bases, and 11 bases lay between the germline ends. The germline V gene has CDR1 LNHDA and CDR2 SQIVND (reference sequence). The CDR3 consists of 15 residues. CDR3 loop: CASSIDVLGDQPQHF. CDR3 bases: TGTGCCAGTAGTATAGATGTCCTGGGGGATCAGCCCCAGCATTTT. Combining the CDR3 with reference TRBV19 and TRBJ1-5 gives the whole variable domain DGGITQSPKYLFRKEGQNVTLSCEQNLNHDAMYWYRQDPGQGLRLIYYSQIVNDFQKGDIAEGYSVSREKKESFPLTVTSAQKNPTAFYLCASSIDVLGDQPQHFGDGTRLSIL.

This chain connects TRBV11-2 to TRBJ1-5; D ambiguous. V was cut by 5 bases and J by 0 bases, with 8 bases left in between. This CDR3 has 14 residues. Per the germline V gene, CDR1 is SGHAT and CDR2 is FQNNGV. CDR3 region: CASSPGISNQPQHF. The CDR3 DNA follows: TGTGCCAGCAGCCCCGGTATTAGCAATCAGCCCCAGCATTTT.

V gene TRBV6-5 combines with J gene TRBJ2-1; D gene ambiguous. The length of the CDR3 is 16 residues. V dropped 3 bases and J dropped 1 base, with 13 bases sitting between them. From germline, CDR1 is MNHEY and CDR2 SVGAGI. CDR3 nucleotide sequence: TGTGCCAGCAGTTATCAATCCATGGATTCCTACAATGAGCAGTTCTTC. It yields the protein CASSYQSMDSYNEQFF.

The chain links TRBV28 to TRBJ1-5; D gene unclear. V gave up 2 bases and J gave up 0 bases, with 8 bases separating them. This CDR3 comprises 15 residues. Germline-derived CDR1 and CDR2 are MDHEN and SYDVKM. CDR3 residues: CASSLLSNSNQPQHF. CDR3 in DNA: TGTGCCAGCAGTTTACTTAGTAATAGCAATCAGCCCCAGCATTTT. Supplemented by reference TRBV28 and TRBJ1-5, the full variable domain reads DVKVTQSSRYLVKRTGEKVFLECVQDMDHENMFWYRQDPGLGLRLIYFSYDVKMKEKGDIPEGYSVSREKKERFSLILESASTNQTSMYLCASSLLSNSNQPQHFGDGTRLSIL.